These T cell receptor beta chains were read from a single sample in a study of T cell repertoires in cytomegalovirus infection. TCRdb re-derived calls from the reads in MiXCR, one entry per CDR3 protein. This table holds more than 150,000 distinct CDR3 sequences, roughly a fifth found once. Source material: PBMCs. These receptors all stem from a human donor in good health (CMV status not recorded). Some clones in this sample may be carry-over from other donors' samples. CDR3s include the opening cysteine and the closing phenylalanine or tryptophan. The D gene is left open where the match is weak. Clone size, where shown, is once, few, many, or a class for clones that have expanded.

j_call v_call d_call clone_size cdr3_aa cdr3_nt
TRBJ2-2 TRBV6-6 TRBD2 . CASSYSPTSGPLTGELFF TGTGCCAGCAGTTACTCCCCGACTAGCGGGCCGCTCACCGGGGAGCTGTTTTTT
TRBJ1-5 TRBV7-9 . many CASSGGGQVGQPQHF TGTGCCAGCAGCGGGGGGGGGCAGGTTGGTCAGCCCCAGCATTTT
TRBJ2-1 TRBV20-1 . . CSAAGSSSYNEQFF TGCAGTGCAGCGGGTTCCAGCTCCTACAATGAGCAGTTCTTC
TRBJ2-2 TRBV11-3 TRBD1 . CASSRDRAGTGELFF TGTGCCAGCAGCCGGGACAGGGCGGGCACCGGGGAGCTGTTTTTT
TRBJ1-5 TRBV10-3 TRBD1 . CAISESRQGANQPQHF TGTGCCATCAGTGAGTCGCGGCAGGGGGCGAATCAGCCCCAGCATTTT
TRBJ1-1 TRBV5-5 . . CASSFAGANTEAFF TGTGCCAGCAGCTTCGCAGGGGCGAACACTGAAGCTTTCTTT
TRBJ2-5 TRBV7-8 . many CASSLARRRETQYF TGTGCCAGCAGCTTGGCTAGAAGGCGAGAGACCCAGTACTTC
TRBJ2-5 TRBV10-3 . . CAISGPRPQETQYF TGTGCCATCAGTGGGCCCAGACCTCAGGAGACCCAGTACTTC
TRBJ1-2 TRBV6-1 . few CASVLPGAQVYGYTF TGTGCCAGCGTCTTACCGGGGGCGCAGGTCTATGGCTACACCTTC
TRBJ1-1 TRBV7-8 . many CASSIGESASAFF TGTGCCAGCAGCATCGGAGAGAGCGCTTCAGCTTTCTTT
TRBJ2-1 TRBV7-8 TRBD1 . CASSSGTGGYNEQFF TGTGCCAGCAGTTCCGGGACAGGGGGTTACAATGAGCAGTTCTTC
TRBJ2-5 TRBV28 TRBD1 . CASTRQGPPQAQYF TGTGCCAGCACCCGACAGGGGCCCCCGCAGGCCCAGTACTTC
TRBJ1-1 TRBV3-1 . few CASSQAANTEAFF TGTGCCAGCAGCCAAGCGGCTAACACTGAAGCTTTCTTT
TRBJ1-5 TRBV11-2 . many CASSLDMGQGGLSSNQPQHF TGTGCCAGCAGCTTAGATATGGGACAAGGGGGATTGTCTAGCAATCAGCCCCAGCATTTT
TRBJ2-3 TRBV29-1 TRBD2 few CSARGASGGATDTQYF TGCAGCGCCCGTGGGGCGAGCGGGGGGGCCACAGATACGCAGTATTTT
TRBJ1-5 TRBV6-2/TRBV6-3 . . CASRTGHYSNQPQHF TGTGCCAGCAGGACAGGACACTATAGCAATCAGCCCCAGCATTTT
TRBJ2-3 TRBV19 . . CASSIRGSTDTQYF TGTGCCAGTAGTATCAGGGGAAGCACAGATACGCAGTATTTT
TRBJ1-5 TRBV28 TRBD1 few CASSFTPDRGSNQPQHF TGTGCCAGCAGTTTCACCCCGGACAGGGGGAGCAATCAGCCCCAGCATTTT
TRBJ2-1 TRBV6-2/TRBV6-3 TRBD2 . CASSYRTSGSGEQFF TGTGCCAGCAGTTACAGGACTAGCGGGAGTGGAGAGCAGTTCTTC
TRBJ1-2 TRBV7-2 . many CASSLGGAPNYGYTF TGTGCCAGCAGCTTAGGCGGCGCCCCTAACTATGGCTACACCTTC
TRBJ1-1 TRBV7-2 . . CASTEGRNTDAFF TGTGCCAGCACCGAGGGGCGGAACACTGATGCTTTCTTT
TRBJ2-1 TRBV6-1 TRBD2 few CASSSGLVGNEQFF TGTGCCAGCAGCTCCGGACTAGTAGGGAATGAGCAGTTCTTC
TRBJ2-2 TRBV18 TRBD1 . CASSPGQGRRVTGELFF TGTGCCAGCTCACCGGGACAGGGGCGACGAGTCACCGGGGAGCTGTTTTTT
TRBJ1-2 TRBV7-2 . many CASSPPLYGYTF TGTGCCAGCAGCCCCCCACTCTATGGCTACACCTTC
TRBJ1-2 TRBV28 TRBD1 . CASSISGQGSRGYTF TGTGCCAGCAGTATATCCGGACAGGGATCCCGTGGCTACACCTTC
TRBJ2-3 TRBV20-1 TRBD2 . CSPLKLAGAYTQYF TGCAGTCCTTTGAAACTAGCGGGGGCCTATACGCAGTATTTT
TRBJ2-2 TRBV7-8 TRBD1 many CASSLKDRDDGELFF TGTGCCAGCAGCCTGAAGGACAGGGACGACGGGGAGCTGTTTTTT
TRBJ1-5 TRBV6-1 . many CASRPGFTPAKSNQPQHF TGTGCCAGCAGGCCCGGGTTTACCCCAGCCAAAAGCAATCAGCCCCAGCATTTT
TRBJ1-1 TRBV25-1 . many CASSTPGVNTEAFF TGTGCCAGCAGTACCCCCGGGGTGAACACTGAAGCTTTCTTT
TRBJ2-1 TRBV11-1 . many CASSLDQGNEQFF TGTGCCAGCAGCTTAGACCAGGGCAATGAGCAGTTCTTC
TRBJ2-5 TRBV7-2 TRBD2 . CASSTPTSGRETQYF TGTGCCAGCAGCACTCCGACTAGCGGGAGGGAGACCCAGTACTTC
TRBJ1-1 TRBV7-9 TRBD1 . CASRPTGNAEAFF TGTGCCAGCAGGCCGACAGGGAACGCTGAAGCTTTCTTT
TRBJ2-6 TRBV19 . . CASSMGPTGANVLTF TGTGCCAGTAGTATGGGTCCCACTGGGGCCAACGTCCTGACTTTC